This T cell receptor beta chain was captured by sequencing in a study of cytomegalovirus exposure and HLA in healthy donors. For this clone: Its antigen is not identified.

The CDR3 spans 14 residues. Germline CDR1 is SGHRS and CDR2 is YFSETQ. Trimming cost V 3 bases and J 5 bases, with 15 bases left between them. The PCR made use of 60 Vbeta and 13 Jbeta primers. Using immunoSEQ multiplex PCR, the repertoire was profiled, and TCRdb retains in-frame clones only, with some absent. This sample yields under 200,000 clones, of which approximately 75% are seen a single time; about 1.6% belongs to the top ten. The study, taken as a whole, reports: Most CMV-associated TCR beta chains were later found to appear HLA-restricted. A later analysis reportedly found fewer N-insertions in an Asian-associated ancestry cluster than the roughly 670-donor mean.

This TCR was recovered from a girl aged 5-17 years in good health and CMV-seronegative. The chain couples TRBV5-1 to TRBJ2-7; D is perhaps TRBD1 (5 bases). Material: PBMCs. The CDR3 protein is CASSSLGRAHEQYF. DNA of the CDR3: TGCGCCAGCAGCTCGTTGGGGCGAGCACACGAGCAGTACTTC.